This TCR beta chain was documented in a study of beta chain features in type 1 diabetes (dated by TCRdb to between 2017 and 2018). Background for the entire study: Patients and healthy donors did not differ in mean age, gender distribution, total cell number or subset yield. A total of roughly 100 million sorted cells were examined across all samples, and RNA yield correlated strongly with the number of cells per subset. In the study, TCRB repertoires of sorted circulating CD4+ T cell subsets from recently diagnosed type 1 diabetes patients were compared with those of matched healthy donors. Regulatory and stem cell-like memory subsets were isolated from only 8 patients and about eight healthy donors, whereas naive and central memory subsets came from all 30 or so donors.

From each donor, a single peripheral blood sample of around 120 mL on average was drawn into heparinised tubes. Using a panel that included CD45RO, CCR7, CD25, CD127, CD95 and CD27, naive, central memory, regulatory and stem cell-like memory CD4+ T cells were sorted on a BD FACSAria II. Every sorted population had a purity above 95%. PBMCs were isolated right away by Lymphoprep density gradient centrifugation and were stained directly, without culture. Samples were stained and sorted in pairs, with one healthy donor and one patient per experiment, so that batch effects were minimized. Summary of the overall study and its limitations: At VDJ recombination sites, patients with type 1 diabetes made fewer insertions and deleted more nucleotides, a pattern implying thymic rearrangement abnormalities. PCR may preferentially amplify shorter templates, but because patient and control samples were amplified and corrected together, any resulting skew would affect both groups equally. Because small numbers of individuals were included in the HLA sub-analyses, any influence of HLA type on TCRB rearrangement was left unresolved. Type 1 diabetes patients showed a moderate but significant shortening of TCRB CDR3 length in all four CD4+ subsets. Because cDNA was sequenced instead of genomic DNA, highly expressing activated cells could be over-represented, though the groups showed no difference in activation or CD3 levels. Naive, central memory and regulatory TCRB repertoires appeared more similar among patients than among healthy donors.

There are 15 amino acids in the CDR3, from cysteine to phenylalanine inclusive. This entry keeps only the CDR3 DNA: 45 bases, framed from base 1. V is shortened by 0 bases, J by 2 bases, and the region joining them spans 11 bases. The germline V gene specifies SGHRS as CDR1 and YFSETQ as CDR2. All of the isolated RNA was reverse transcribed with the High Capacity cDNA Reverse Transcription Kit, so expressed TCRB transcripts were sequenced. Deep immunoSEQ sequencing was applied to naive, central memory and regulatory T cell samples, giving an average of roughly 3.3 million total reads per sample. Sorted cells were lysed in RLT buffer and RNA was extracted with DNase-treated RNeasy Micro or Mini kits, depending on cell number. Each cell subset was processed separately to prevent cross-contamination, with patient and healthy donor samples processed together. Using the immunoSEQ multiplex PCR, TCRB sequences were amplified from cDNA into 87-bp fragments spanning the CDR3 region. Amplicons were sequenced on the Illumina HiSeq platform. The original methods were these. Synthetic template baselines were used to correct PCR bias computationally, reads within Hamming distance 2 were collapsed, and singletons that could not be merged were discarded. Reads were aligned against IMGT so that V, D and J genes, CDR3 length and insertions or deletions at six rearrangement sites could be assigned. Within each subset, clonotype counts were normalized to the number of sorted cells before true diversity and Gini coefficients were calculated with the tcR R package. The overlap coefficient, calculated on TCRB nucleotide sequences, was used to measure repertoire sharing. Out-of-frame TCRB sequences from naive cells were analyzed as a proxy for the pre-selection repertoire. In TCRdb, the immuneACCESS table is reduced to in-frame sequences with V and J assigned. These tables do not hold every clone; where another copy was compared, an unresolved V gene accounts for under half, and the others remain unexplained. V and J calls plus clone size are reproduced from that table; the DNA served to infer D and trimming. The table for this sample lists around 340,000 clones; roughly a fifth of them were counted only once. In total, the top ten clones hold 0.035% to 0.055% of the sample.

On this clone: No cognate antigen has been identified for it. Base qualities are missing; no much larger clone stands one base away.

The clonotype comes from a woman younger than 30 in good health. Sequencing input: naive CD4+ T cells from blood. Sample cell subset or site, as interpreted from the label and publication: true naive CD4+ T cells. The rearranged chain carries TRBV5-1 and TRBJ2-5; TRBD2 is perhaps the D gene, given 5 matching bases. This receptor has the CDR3 CASSLAGESQETQYF. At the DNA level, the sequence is TGCGCCAGCAGCTTGGCCGGGGAGAGTCAAGAGACCCAGTACTTC.